The 14 T cell receptor beta chains presented below share a single source sample, sequenced in a study of blood T cell repertoires in COVID-19. Method: immunoSEQ multiplex PCR; TCRdb's copy keeps in-frame clones and lacks some. The table lists about 270,000 clones, 70% to 85% of them singletons. The specimen sequenced was peripheral blood. The source is a human donor with COVID-19, enrolled during active disease. The donor label of this sample is uncertain.

The chain couples TRBV6-2 or TRBV6-3 to TRBJ1-4, with TRBD1 as a possible D gene (6 bases). Germline CDR1 is MNHEY and CDR2 is SVGEGT. This CDR3 has 15 amino acids. Trimming cost V 0 bases and J 8 bases, with 13 bases left between them. DNA for the CDR3: TGTGCCAGCAGTTACTCCACGAACAGGGAAGAAAAACTGTTTTTT. Translating gives CASSYSTNREEKLFF.

The CDR3 bases are TGTGCCAGCAGCCAAGACAGGGTTCCTGGAAACACCATATATTTT. Translating it yields CASSQDRVPGNTIYF. The rearrangement links TRBV3-1 (or the pseudogene TRBV3-2) to TRBJ1-3, with D possibly being TRBD1 (5 bases). The CDR3 spans 15 residues. CDR1 and CDR2 from the germline V gene are LGHDT and YNNKEL (reference sequence). The ends were cut back, 0 bases at V and 2 bases at J, with 8 bases in the middle.

V usage is TRBV24-1 and J usage is TRBJ2-6; D is unresolved. V dropped 4 bases and J dropped 0 bases, with 9 bases sitting between them. Germline loops: CDR1 KGHDR, CDR2 SFDVKD. This CDR3 contains 16 residues. As DNA, the CDR3 is TGTGCCACCAGTGACGGCGCGGCCTCTGGGGCCAACGTCCTGACTTTC. As protein: CATSDGAASGANVLTF.

The rearrangement joins TRBV6-5 to TRBJ1-2; the match to TRBD1 covers 7 bases. J gave up 5 bases and V 0 bases, and 9 bases lay outside the gene matches. Looked up from germline, CDR1 is MNHEY and CDR2 is SVGAGI. CDR3 length: 16 residues. CDR3 protein: CASSYSTGWEIYGYTF. For the CDR3, the DNA is TGTGCCAGCAGTTACTCGACAGGGTGGGAGATATATGGCTACACCTTC.

This chain uses TRBV19 with TRBJ2-1, with 11 bases that match TRBD2. The CDR3 runs 16 residues. Germline V gene data show CDR1 as LNHDA and CDR2 as SQIVND (reference sequence). The ends lost 5 bases at V and 8 bases at J; junction bases unmatched: 11. The CDR3 DNA sequence: TGTGCCAGTAGTGCGACCGGGACTAGCGGCTTTGATGAGCAGTTCTTC. Translated, it gives CASSATGTSGFDEQFF.

This chain joins TRBV25-1 and TRBJ2-1, with 7 bases aligning to TRBD2. Germline trimming cut 4 bases from V and 2 bases from J; bases unmatched to any gene: 5. CDR1 is MGHDK and CDR2 is SYGVNS in the germline V gene. The CDR3 length is 15 residues. CDR3 nucleotides: TGTGCCAGCAGTGGAGTGGGAGGGCCCTACAATGAGCAGTTCTTC. Amino acid sequence: CASSGVGGPYNEQFF.

This clone has just a few counts. The J gene is TRBJ2-1, the V gene TRBV7-2; TRBD2 is a possible D gene (5 bases). The CDR3 has 14 residues. V lost 5 bases and J 3 bases, leaving 11 bases between the germline ends. The germline V gene encodes CDR1 SGHTA and CDR2 FQGNSA. CDR3 DNA sequence: TGTGCCAGCAGCCGCGACTACCTCTACAATGAGCAGTTCTTC. This gives the protein CASSRDYLYNEQFF.

A few counts support this clone. This chain joins TRBV6-5 and TRBJ1-2; 10 nucleotides agree with TRBD1. CDR3 size: 14 residues. The ends lost 7 bases at V and 2 bases at J; junction bases unmatched: 4. Germline V gene lookup returns CDR1 MNHEY and CDR2 SVGAGI. The CDR3, as DNA: TGTGCCAGCAAACGGGGACAGGGGAACTATGGCTACACCTTC. It is translated as CASKRGQGNYGYTF.

This rearrangement joins TRBV5-8 to TRBJ1-1, with 8 bases identical to TRBD1. This CDR3 contains 13 residues. The trim removed 4 bases at V and 4 bases at J, leaving 3 bases unmatched. Germline CDR1 and CDR2: SGHTS and YDEGEE. CDR3 residues: CASSLTGVTEAFF. Here the CDR3 DNA reads TGTGCCAGCAGCCTGACAGGGGTCACTGAAGCTTTCTTT.

The CDR3 DNA reads as TGTGCCAGCAGCCAGGGACTAGCGGGAGCCACCGGGGAGCTGTTTTTT. Translated, it gives CASSQGLAGATGELFF. The genes are TRBV7-3 and TRBJ2-2; 14 bases are a match to TRBD2. The CDR3 length is 16 residues. CDR1 and CDR2 (germline): SGHTA, FQGTGA. V was pared by 5 bases and J by 4 bases, with 3 bases of the junction left unmatched.

The chain recombines TRBV28 with TRBJ2-2; TRBD2 aligns across 8 bases. Per the germline V gene, CDR1 is MDHEN and CDR2 is SYDVKM. This CDR3 comprises 21 residues. Trimming took 2 bases from V and 1 from J; bases not matched to a gene: 18. The chain's CDR3 is CASSLLTPGLEVVGNTGELFF. DNA for the CDR3: TGTGCCAGCAGTTTACTTACCCCGGGACTAGAAGTAGTAGGGAACACCGGGGAGCTGTTTTTT.

This chain links TRBV19 with TRBJ2-5, with 8 bases lining up with TRBD2. V lost 5 bases to trimming and J lost 5 bases; unmatched junction nucleotides: 10. CDR1 LNHDA and CDR2 SQIVND come from the germline V gene (reference sequence). The CDR3 is 15 residues long. This chain's CDR3 is CASSPVAGGGETQYF. CDR3 DNA sequence: TGTGCCAGTAGTCCCGTAGCGGGCGGGGGGGAGACCCAGTACTTC.

The rearrangement links TRBV4-2 to TRBJ1-6; 7 bases match TRBD1. Germline V lookup: CDR1 LGHNA, CDR2 YNFKEQ. The CDR3 runs to 15 residues. The V segment lost 0 bases and the J segment 7 bases; nucleotides outside the gene matches: 3. The CDR3 here is CASSQDTGVNSPLHF. The DNA of the CDR3 is TGTGCCAGCAGCCAAGATACAGGGGTGAATTCACCCCTCCACTTT.

V and J are TRBV7-9 and TRBJ2-1, with TRBD1 as a possible D gene (6 bases). The germline V gene has CDR1 SEHNR and CDR2 FQNEAQ (reference sequence). Trimming pared 4 bases from V and 15 bases from J, leaving 16 bases between. The CDR3 has 12 residues. CDR3 coding DNA: TGTGCCAGCAGCTCACAGGGTCAGAGCGGGTTCTTC. It specifies CASSSQGQSGFF.